This T cell receptor beta chain was documented in a study of T cell responses to AZD1222 COVID-19 vaccine. Study observations and caveats: The study found vaccine-associated CD4 TCRs spanning spike, dominant at 160-218 and 743-854. Females outnumbered males among donors, who were mostly white British; clonal diversity was possibly underestimated.

Concerning this clone itself: Its cognate antigen is unknown.

Samples with a second dose at about 4 or about 12 weeks were pooled together. Data came from immunoSEQ multiplex PCR; TCRdb stores just in-frame clones and leaves some out. The table records about 130,000 clones, 90% to 95% of them present only once. V was shortened by 4 bases and J by 5 bases, with 16 bases between the two germline ends. CDR3 length: 15 amino acids. CDR1 and CDR2 from the germline V gene are SGHKS and YYEKEE (reference sequence). V gene TRBV5-5 combines with J gene TRBJ1-3, with D perhaps TRBD1 (6 bases). The input for sequencing was peripheral blood, taken 28 days after the second AZD1222 dose. The receptor comes from an adult who received the AZD1222 COVID-19 vaccine. In nucleotides, the CDR3 is TGTGCCAGCAGCCTCGGGGGGGACACCCGAAACACCATATATTTT. Its translation is CASSLGGDTRNTIYF.